The 14 T cell receptor beta chains below were found in one sample sequenced in a study of cytomegalovirus exposure and HLA in healthy donors. Primers included in the PCR were 60 Vbeta and 13 Jbeta primers. TCRdb's table, derived via immunoSEQ multiplex PCR, lists solely in-frame clones and lacks some. The data contain around 200,000 clones, more than 75% of them seen just once; the ten biggest clones take up 2.5% to 3%. Specimen: PBMCs. These TCRs come from a woman aged 40 to 49 in good health and CMV-seronegative.

The chain uses TRBV19 and TRBJ1-2; D possibly corresponds to TRBD1 (5 bases). In germline, CDR1 is LNHDA, CDR2 SQIVND (reference sequence). The CDR3 is made up of 16 amino acids. V was shortened by 3 bases and J by 5 bases, with 19 bases between the two germline ends. CDR3 loop: CASSILAGRGGYGYTF. CDR3 DNA sequence: TGTGCCAGTAGTATTCTTGCGGGTAGGGGAGGATATGGCTACACCTTC.

The chain joins TRBV28 to TRBJ1-4; 7 bases agree with TRBD1. Germline CDR1 and CDR2: MDHEN and SYDVKM. Trimming at V came to 6 bases and at J to 3 bases, leaving 4 bases not matched to a gene. This CDR3 comprises 14 residues. The CDR3 region is CASRTGAANEKLFF. The CDR3 DNA reads as TGTGCCAGCAGAACAGGGGCGGCTAATGAAAAACTGTTTTTT.

The chain employs TRBV10-1 and TRBJ2-3; TRBD2 matches 13 bases. The CDR3 covers 17 residues. The germline V gene encodes CDR1 WNHNN and CDR2 SYGVQD (reference sequence). The J segment lost 3 bases and the V segment lost 6 bases, leaving 9 bases of the junction unmatched. The CDR3 spells CASSSGTSGKRTDTQYF. DNA of the CDR3: TGCGCCAGCAGCTCCGGGACTAGCGGGAAACGAACAGATACGCAGTATTTT.

The V and J genes are TRBV4-2 and TRBJ2-3, with 10 positions matching TRBD2. The CDR3 is 14 amino acids. With 4 bases clipped from V and 4 bases from J, the junction kept 2 bases outside the gene matches. Germline CDR1 and CDR2: LGHNA and YNFKEQ. CDR3 loop: CASSPSGRADTQYF. The CDR3 DNA reads TGTGCCAGCAGCCCGAGCGGGAGGGCAGATACGCAGTATTTT.

This chain links TRBV18 with TRBJ2-3; TRBD1 might be the D (5 bases). Germline V CDR1 and CDR2: KGHSH, LQKENI. V shed 2 bases and J shed 5 bases, with 11 bases lying between them. The CDR3 spans 14 residues. CDR3 sequence: CASSPYDTGDTQYF. The CDR3 region has the DNA TGTGCCAGCTCACCATACGACACAGGAGATACGCAGTATTTT.

This chain uses TRBV29-1 with TRBJ2-1; TRBD1 might be the D (5 bases). Germline loops: CDR1 SQVTM, CDR2 ANQGSEA. There are 14 residues in the CDR3. V lost 7 bases, J lost 2 bases, and 15 bases lay in between. The CDR3 nucleotides read TGCAGCGGGAAGCGACAGTTCCCCTACAATGAGCAGTTCTTC. It translates to CSGKRQFPYNEQFF.

The J gene is TRBJ2-7, the V gene TRBV6-6, with 7 bases aligning to TRBD1. Germline trimming cut 6 bases from V and 2 bases from J; bases unmatched to any gene: 4. The CDR3 is 13 amino acids. CDR1 is MNHNY and CDR2 is SVGAGI in the germline V gene (reference sequence). CDR3 bases: TGTGCCAGCAGCCGACAGGGAACCTACGAGCAGTACTTC. Translating it yields CASSRQGTYEQYF.

This clone was seen more than once but under ten times. V gene TRBV11-2 combines with J gene TRBJ2-3; D may be TRBD2 (6 bases). CDR3 length: 14 amino acids. Trimming left V 2 bases short and J 3 bases short, with 9 bases between. The germline V gene has CDR1 SGHAT and CDR2 FQNNGV. The CDR3 coding sequence is TGTGCCAGCAGCTTAAATGGGGGGACAGATACGCAGTATTTT. It is translated as CASSLNGGTDTQYF. The variable domain in full, completed from reference TRBV11-2 and TRBJ2-3, reads EAGVAQSPRYKIIEKRQSVAFWCNPISGHATLYWYQQILGQGPKLLIQFQNNGVVDDSQLPKDRFSAERLKGVDSTLKIQPAKLEDSAVYLCASSLNGGTDTQYFGPGTRLTVL.

This chain uses TRBV19 with TRBJ2-7, with TRBD2 matching over 7 bases. CDR1 is LNHDA, CDR2 SQIVND, per germline (reference sequence). J lost 2 bases, V lost 3 bases, and 7 bases had no gene match. The CDR3 sequence is 15 residues long. This CDR3 is CASSILAGTAYEQYF. CDR3 in DNA: TGTGCCAGTAGTATTTTAGCGGGTACTGCCTACGAGCAGTACTTC.

CDR3 residues: CASSPPQFPNTEAFF. As DNA, the CDR3 is TGTGCCAGCTCACCACCTCAGTTTCCAAACACTGAAGCTTTCTTT. The genes are TRBV18 and TRBJ1-1; D gene ambiguous. The germline V gene encodes CDR1 KGHSH and CDR2 LQKENI. The V and J ends lost 0 bases and 2 bases respectively, with 10 bases between them. The CDR3 is 15 amino acids. The full variable domain, its missing parts supplied by reference TRBV18 and TRBJ1-1, is NAGVMQNPRHLVRRRGQEARLRCSPMKGHSHVYWYRQLPEEGLKFMVYLQKENIIDESGMPKERFSAEFPKEGPSILRIQQVVRGDSAAYFCASSPPQFPNTEAFFGQGTRLTVV.

The rearrangement uses TRBV30 and TRBJ2-7; 7 nucleotides match TRBD2. V shed 2 bases and J 5 bases; nucleotides not matched to a gene: 12. This CDR3 region has 15 residues. From germline, CDR1 is GTSNPN and CDR2 SVGIG (reference sequence). The DNA for the CDR3 is TGTGCCTGGAGTCTTATGGCGGGAGCCGCCCACGAGCAGTACTTC. It yields the protein CAWSLMAGAAHEQYF.

This chain joins TRBV11-2 and TRBJ1-2, with TRBD1 identical over 10 bases. The germline CDR1 and CDR2 sequences are SGHAT and FQNNGV. J lost 1 base, V lost 5 bases, and 10 bases had no gene match. This CDR3 region has 17 residues. The CDR3 DNA sequence: TGTGCCAGCAGCACCGGGACAGGGGTGGTTGGTAACTATGGCTACACCTTC. Protein: CASSTGTGVVGNYGYTF.

The gene calls are TRBV18 and TRBJ1-5; the D gene is possibly TRBD1 (5 bases). Germline CDR1 reads KGHSH; CDR2 reads LQKENI. V lost 6 bases and J 2 bases, leaving 17 bases between the germline ends. The CDR3 contains 16 residues. CDR3 in DNA: TGTGCCAGCTCCGCCCAGCAGGGTTCGGGCAATCAGCCCCAGCATTTT. It specifies CASSAQQGSGNQPQHF. Full variable domain (rest looked up from reference TRBV18 and TRBJ1-5): NAGVMQNPRHLVRRRGQEARLRCSPMKGHSHVYWYRQLPEEGLKFMVYLQKENIIDESGMPKERFSAEFPKEGPSILRIQQVVRGDSAAYFCASSAQQGSGNQPQHFGDGTRLSIL.

This clone turned up a few times. V usage is TRBV7-9 and J usage is TRBJ1-4; a weak D match, TRBD1 (6 bases). The germline V gene encodes CDR1 SEHNR and CDR2 FQNEAQ (reference sequence). The ends were cut back, 2 bases at V and 7 bases at J, with 14 bases in the middle. This CDR3 spans 15 amino acids. The chain's CDR3 is CASSLYGGGGEKLFF. The CDR3 DNA reads TGTGCCAGCAGCTTATACGGGGGCGGGGGTGAAAAACTGTTTTTT.